The 7 T cell receptor beta chains listed next were all sequenced from one sample in a study of blood T cell repertoires in COVID-19. Assay used: immunoSEQ multiplex PCR; TCRdb lists only in-frame clones, some missing. The sample lists over 150,000 clones; roughly 90% were seen once. The sequencing sample was made of PBMCs or T cells enriched from blood (not recorded which). The receptor set was obtained from a woman aged 45-65 years who had recovered from COVID-19.

This chain uses TRBV6-5 with TRBJ1-6, with D perhaps TRBD1 (5 bases). This CDR3 contains 14 residues. V lost 1 base to trimming and J lost 7 bases, with 8 bases between them. Germline CDR1 MNHEY, CDR2 SVGAGI. This CDR3 is CASSYWGENSPLHF. The CDR3 bases are TGTGCCAGCAGTTACTGGGGCGAAAATTCACCCCTCCACTTT.

The CDR3 nucleotides read TGTGCCAGCAGTCCTACAGGGCCCACTGAAGCTTTCTTT. Amino acid sequence: CASSPTGPTEAFF. The rearrangement links TRBV12-3 or TRBV12-4 to TRBJ1-1; TRBD1 is a possible D gene (6 bases). V lost 5 bases, J lost 4 bases, and 11 bases lay in between. This CDR3 region has 13 residues.

This chain joins TRBV5-6 and TRBJ2-2; D possibly corresponds to TRBD1 (6 bases). The CDR3 totals 16 residues. V lost 4 bases and J lost 3, with 16 bases in between. Germline V CDR1 and CDR2: SGHDT, YYEEEE. CDR3 DNA sequence: TGTGCCAGCAGCCCGGTACAGGGTGGGTACACCGGGGAGCTGTTTTTT. It yields the protein CASSPVQGGYTGELFF. Combining the CDR3 with reference TRBV5-6 and TRBJ2-2 gives the whole variable domain DAGVTQSPTHLIKTRGQQVTLRCSPKSGHDTVSWYQQALGQGPQFIFQYYEEEERQRGNFPDRFSGHQFPNYSSELNVNALLLGDSALYLCASSPVQGGYTGELFFGEGSRLTVL.

The chain uses TRBV5-6 and TRBJ2-7, with TRBD1 matching 9 bases. J lost 5 bases, V lost 6 bases, and 12 bases had no gene match. This CDR3 has 15 residues. Germline V gene lookup returns CDR1 SGHDT and CDR2 YYEEEE. CDR3 loop: CASTRTGTGRNEQYF. As DNA, the CDR3 is TGTGCCAGCACAAGGACCGGGACAGGGAGGAACGAGCAGTACTTC.

V gene TRBV27 combines with J gene TRBJ2-5, with 9 bases identical to TRBD1. CDR1 MNHEY and CDR2 SMNVEV come from the germline V gene (reference sequence). The junction had 4 bases not matched to a gene; V was cut back by 5 bases and J by 0 bases. There are 15 residues in the CDR3. The CDR3 loop reads CASSKQGAHQETQYF. As DNA, the CDR3 is TGTGCCAGCAGTAAACAGGGGGCGCACCAAGAGACCCAGTACTTC.

The V and J genes are TRBV5-4 and TRBJ2-1; perhaps TRBD1 as D (5 bases). V was trimmed by 5 bases and J by 7 bases, leaving 13 bases between them. The CDR3 covers 13 residues. Germline V gives CDR1 SGHNT, CDR2 YYREEE (reference sequence). CDR3 nucleotide sequence: TGTGCCAGCAGTCCACCGAGACAGAATGAGCAGTTCTTC. Amino acids: CASSPPRQNEQFF.

The genes are TRBV30 and TRBJ1-6; D call uncertain. V gave up 4 bases and J gave up 9 bases, with 19 bases separating them. Germline V CDR1 and CDR2: GTSNPN, SVGIG (reference sequence). The CDR3 runs to 15 residues. In DNA, the CDR3 is TGTGCCTGGACCCCACGAGCGGGAAGCGGTTCACCCCTCCACTTT. It encodes CAWTPRAGSGSPLHF.